This T cell receptor beta chain is drawn from a study of blood T cell repertoires in COVID-19. Study background: The United States, Italy and Spain provided the acute and convalescent COVID-19 samples. PBMCs, B-cell-depleted T cells, or T cells provided the cDNA or gDNA that made up the material.

This clone occurred a few times. How the authors handled the data: For nucleated cells, counts were estimated from reference gene primer amplification. Repertoires were generated with immunoSEQ multiplex PCR, while TCRdb's copy carries only in-frame clones and drops some. Clone size and the V and J calls come from that table; the DNA yielded D and trimming. Here the sample spans about 130,000 clones, roughly 80% being singletons. The CDR3 has 18 residues. The V gene lost 1 base and the J gene lost 6 bases, with 19 bases spanning the gap. The V gene's germline CDR1 is MGHRA and CDR2 YSYEKL. This receptor was obtained from a woman older than 75 with acute or convalescent COVID-19. The sequencing input was peripheral blood. This rearrangement joins TRBV4-1 to TRBJ1-6; D might be TRBD1 (5 bases). DNA of the CDR3: TGCGCCAGCAGCCAAGCTTCGGGGGGGACGGGCCTTAATTCACCCCTCCACTTT. This codes for CASSQASGGTGLNSPLHF.